Listed below are T cell receptor beta chains from one sample, sequenced in a study of cytomegalovirus exposure and HLA in healthy donors. The assay was immunoSEQ multiplex PCR, and TCRdb's table has in-frame clones only and misses some. The data contain around 120,000 clones, 70% to 85% of them singletons. The sequencing sample was made of PBMCs. These receptors were obtained from a woman aged 55 to 70 in good health and CMV-seropositive. Both conserved end residues are part of each CDR3. D genes are given only for firm matches. Part of the rows lack a size; the others show once, few, many or a class for expanded clones.

abundance	v_gene	j_gene	len	d_gene	CDR3nt	CDR3aa
NA	TRBV5-1	TRBJ1-6	18	TRBD1	TGCGCCAGCAGCTTGGTTTCCCGGACAGGGGCTAATAATTCACCCCTCCACTTT	CASSLVSRTGANNSPLHF
NA	TRBV11-2	TRBJ2-7	12	NA	TGTGCCAGCAGCTTAGGACGGGACGAGCAGTACTTC	CASSLGRDEQYF
once	TRBV5-1	TRBJ2-7	14	NA	TGCGCCAGCAGCTTGGCCGCTCAACCGAGAGAGCAGTACTTC	CASSLAAQPREQYF
NA	TRBV11-2	TRBJ1-1	12	NA	TGTGCCAGCAGCTTCAATCGGGGGGGACCTTTCTTT	CASSFNRGGPFF
NA	TRBV12-5	TRBJ2-2	15	TRBD1	TGTGCTAGTGGTCCAGACCTCGGACAGGCCGGGGAGCTGTTTTTT	CASGPDLGQAGELFF
NA	TRBV4-1	TRBJ2-2	15	TRBD1	TGCGCCAGCAGCCACCCGGACAGGGCCACCGGGGAGCTGTTTTTT	CASSHPDRATGELFF
few	TRBV13	TRBJ1-2	15	TRBD1	TGTGCCAGCAGCTCCCAGGGACAGGGGAGGGGCGGCTACACCTTC	CASSSQGQGRGGYTF
NA	TRBV10-3	TRBJ2-7	12	TRBD1	TGTGCCATCAGTGTACAGGGGGACGAGCAGTACTTC	CAISVQGDEQYF
NA	TRBV6-5	TRBJ2-7	14	TRBD1	TGTGCCAGCAGATTCGACAGGGCGACCTACGAGCAGTACTTC	CASRFDRATYEQYF
NA	TRBV27	TRBJ2-1	16	TRBD1	TGTGCCAGCAGTTTATTAAGGACAGGGCCTCCCAATGAGCAGTTCTTC	CASSLLRTGPPNEQFF
NA	TRBV7-3	TRBJ1-6	15	TRBD1	TGTGCCAGCAGCTTAAGGGGACAGCATAATTCACCCCTCCACTTT	CASSLRGQHNSPLHF
once	TRBV21-1	TRBJ2-6	17	NA	TGTGCCAGCAGCAAAGACAGGTTCTCCTCTGGGGCCAACGTCCTGACTTTC	CASSKDRFSSGANVLTF
NA	TRBV7-9	TRBJ2-5	16	NA	TGTGCCAGCAGCTCGGGGGGAGGGGGGGCCGGGGAGACCCAGTACTTC	CASSSGGGGAGETQYF
once	TRBV10-3	TRBJ1-2	17	NA	TGTGCCATCAGTGAGAGTAAAGGGAAGGGGGCTAACTATGGCTACACCTTC	CAISESKGKGANYGYTF
once	TRBV5-1	TRBJ2-5	15	TRBD2	TGCGCCAGCAGGCGAGCTAGCGGGGGGCAAGAGACCCAGTACTTC	CASRRASGGQETQYF
NA	TRBV7-9	TRBJ1-5	13	NA	TGTGCCAGCAGCTTAGGCGGGGATCAGCCCCAGCATTTT	CASSLGGDQPQHF
NA	TRBV7-6	TRBJ2-2	17	NA	TGTGCCAGCAGCTTACAGAGCCTGTCTCGGGACACCGGGGAGCTGTTTTTT	CASSLQSLSRDTGELFF
NA	TRBV11-2	TRBJ1-1	16	TRBD1	TGTGCCAGCAGCTTCGGGGACAGCCACATGAACACTGAAGCTTTCTTT	CASSFGDSHMNTEAFF
NA	TRBV7-6	TRBJ2-2	14	NA	TGTGCCAGCAGCTCAACTGACAGGACCGGGGAGCTGTTTTTT	CASSSTDRTGELFF
NA	TRBV10-3	TRBJ2-3	13	NA	TGTGCCATCAAAGGGCCCTCGGGGGATACGCAGTATTTT	CAIKGPSGDTQYF
NA	TRBV13	TRBJ1-5	14	NA	TGTGCCAGCGCACAAGGACAGTTCGATCAGCCCCAGCATTTT	CASAQGQFDQPQHF
NA	TRBV7-3	TRBJ2-5	16	TRBD2	TGTGCCAGCAGCTTAAGCCAGCGGGGGGGCTTAGAGACCCAGTACTTC	CASSLSQRGGLETQYF
NA	TRBV7-3	TRBJ1-1	16	TRBD1	TGTGCCAGCAGCCTGGGGGACAGGGGGACGAACACTGAAGCTTTCTTT	CASSLGDRGTNTEAFF
NA	TRBV10-3	TRBJ2-1	16	NA	TGTGCCATTGAAGATGACGCGGGGCAGACGGGGAATGAGCAGTTCTTC	CAIEDDAGQTGNEQFF
NA	TRBV7-9	TRBJ2-6	15	NA	TGTTCCAGCAGCCGCAGGGGCTCTGGGGCCAACGTCCTGACTTTC	CSSSRRGSGANVLTF
NA	TRBV5-5	TRBJ1-2	15	TRBD1	TGTGCCAGCAGCTTGGTTTGGGACAGGGACTATGGCTACACCTTC	CASSLVWDRDYGYTF
NA	TRBV4-1	TRBJ1-4	16	NA	TGCGCCAGCAGCCCCAGAGACGCAGGGATTAATGAAAAACTGTTTTTT	CASSPRDAGINEKLFF
NA	TRBV7-7	TRBJ2-4	15	NA	TGTGCTTCCCCAACGATGACTAGAGCCAAAAACATTCAGTACTTC	CASPTMTRAKNIQYF
NA	TRBV6-6	TRBJ1-1	14	NA	TGTGCCAGCAGTTACCAGGGGCCGGACACTGAAGCTTTCTTT	CASSYQGPDTEAFF